A single T cell receptor beta chain is shown here with its context. The antigen remains undetermined. The data are from a study of CD8 T cells in Susac syndrome. RNA, at roughly 0.5 to 1 ug, was reverse transcribed with random hexamers. TCRdb passed the immunoSEQ multiplex PCR reads through MiXCR, listing each CDR3 protein once. Of about 160,000 distinct CDR3 sequences in the sample, approximately 93% were seen once. Study results and limitations: As the study acknowledged, the number of individuals in its TCR sequencing and HLA analysis was relatively small.

TCR beta from blood CD8+ and CD4+ T cells was sequenced. The patients who served as multiple sclerosis controls were treatment-naive and had stable or active relapsing-remitting disease that fulfilled the revised McDonald criteria. The sequencing sample was made of CD4+ T cells from PBMCs. The sequence was collected from a human donor with multiple sclerosis.

Here the CDR3 reads CSARPAGDPYNEQFF. The CDR3 DNA reads TGCAGCGCAAGGCCCGCGGGAGATCCCTACAATGAGCAGTTCTTC. V and J are TRBV29-1 and TRBJ2-1; TRBD2 matches 7 bases. V gave up 7 bases and J gave up 2 bases; unmatched junction bases: 11. Looked up from germline, CDR1 is SQVTM and CDR2 is ANQGSEA. The CDR3 totals 15 residues.